These T cell receptor beta chains were read from a single sample in a study of CD8+ T cells in alopecia areata. The method was immunoSEQ multiplex PCR; TCRdb's version includes in-frame clones alone and lacks a portion of them. Of 150,000 to 200,000 clones listed, around 60% are singletons. Source: CD8+ T cells sorted from blood, taken at week 24, from a patient treated with tofacitinib. Receptor source: a human donor with alopecia areata. The CDR3 runs from the conserved cysteine through the conserved F or W. A D gene is named only where the DNA matches it firmly. The size entry is marked missing in some rows and otherwise reads once, few, many or a size class.

CDR3 DNA | CDR3 protein | D gene | J gene | V gene | clone size
TGTGCCAGCAGCTACTTGACCGGGACTAGCGGCTACGAGCAGTACTTC | CASSYLTGTSGYEQYF | TRBD2 | TRBJ2-7 | TRBV5-4 | NA
TGTGCCAGCGGCTGGACAGCCTCCAACACTGAAGCTTTCTTT | CASGWTASNTEAFF | NA | TRBJ1-1 | TRBV6-6 | NA
TGTGCCTGGAGTCCCCCGACAGAACAAGAGACCCAGTACTTC | CAWSPPTEQETQYF | NA | TRBJ2-5 | TRBV30 | NA
TGTGCCAGCAGCCCAGAGGTTGGGGCCAACGTCCTGACTTTC | CASSPEVGANVLTF | NA | TRBJ2-6 | TRBV9 | NA
TGTGCCAGCAGTTTATCGATAGGGTGGAATGAGCAGTTCTTC | CASSLSIGWNEQFF | NA | TRBJ2-1 | TRBV27 | NA
TGCAGTGCTTCCCCCCGGGGTGGCTACACCTTC | CSASPRGGYTF | NA | TRBJ1-2 | TRBV20-1 | few
TGCAGCGTTGATATCGCTGGTACGCAGTATTTT | CSVDIAGTQYF | NA | TRBJ2-3 | TRBV29-1 | few
TGCGCCAGCAGCGAGGGACAGGGAAGCACAGATACGCAGTATTTT | CASSEGQGSTDTQYF | TRBD1 | TRBJ2-3 | TRBV5-1 | once
TGTGCCAGCAGCCAGGGGGTAGGGGGTAATTCACCCCTCCACTTT | CASSQGVGGNSPLHF | TRBD1 | TRBJ1-6 | TRBV9 | NA
TGTGCCAGCAGTGAAGACACTAAGGGGCAGTTCTTC | CASSEDTKGQFF | NA | TRBJ2-1 | TRBV6-5 | NA
TGTGCCAGCAGCTTTGGGACGGGGGGGGCCGGAGAGACCCAGTACTTC | CASSFGTGGAGETQYF | TRBD2 | TRBJ2-5 | TRBV5-6 | NA
TGTGCCAGTAGCACTTACACGAACACTGAAGCTTTCTTT | CASSTYTNTEAFF | NA | TRBJ1-1 | TRBV19 | NA
TGTGCCAGCAGTGAAAGTCAGGGGACCACCTACGAGCAGTACTTC | CASSESQGTTYEQYF | NA | TRBJ2-7 | TRBV25-1 | NA
TGTGCCAGCAGCTTAAGCCGGATAGGTCCTAGCACAGATACGCAGTATTTT | CASSLSRIGPSTDTQYF | NA | TRBJ2-3 | TRBV13 | NA
TGCAGCGTTGAAGGCCGCCAGGGGGGTGGCTACACCTTC | CSVEGRQGGGYTF | TRBD1 | TRBJ1-2 | TRBV29-1 | few
TGTGCCAGCAGCCCTGGTATTGCGGGTATTAATGAAAAACTGTTTTTT | CASSPGIAGINEKLFF | NA | TRBJ1-4 | TRBV7-8 | NA
TGTGCCAGCAGCTTGGGGGGAACCTACGAGCAGTACTTC | CASSLGGTYEQYF | NA | TRBJ2-7 | TRBV5-4 | NA
TGCGCCAGCAGCTTGGTACTGGGAACGGAGACCCAGTACTTC | CASSLVLGTETQYF | NA | TRBJ2-5 | TRBV5-1 | few
TGTGCCAGCAGCTTAGGGGGTGGCACTGAAGCTTTCTTT | CASSLGGGTEAFF | NA | TRBJ1-1 | TRBV7-3 | few
TGTGCCAGCAGCTTAGTCTATGAGCAGTTCTTC | CASSLVYEQFF | NA | TRBJ2-1 | TRBV13 | NA
TGCGCCAGCAGCCAAGGGGATACGCAGTATTTT | CASSQGDTQYF | NA | TRBJ2-3 | TRBV4-1 | NA
TGTGCCAGCAGCTGCCTCCTCACGGAAGCTAACTATGGCTACACCTTC | CASSCLLTEANYGYTF | NA | TRBJ1-2 | TRBV11-3 | NA
TGTGCCAGCAGCTTGGCCAAAGGGCCCCAGCATTTT | CASSLAKGPQHF | NA | TRBJ1-5 | TRBV5-6 | once
TGTGCCAGCAGCTTAGGAAGGCCACGGGGGCGCGAAGAGACCCAGTACTTC | CASSLGRPRGREETQYF | NA | TRBJ2-5 | TRBV7-9 | NA
TGTGCCAGCAGTGAAGCAGGGCGGGCCATTAATCAGCCCCAGCATTTT | CASSEAGRAINQPQHF | NA | TRBJ1-5 | TRBV6-1 | NA
TGTGCCAGCAGTTACGAGTGGGGATTGTATGAGACCCAGTACTTC | CASSYEWGLYETQYF | NA | TRBJ2-5 | TRBV6-6 | many
TGTGCCAGCAGTTCCAACCCAATACTCCTCCTGGAGCAGTTCTTC | CASSSNPILLLEQFF | NA | TRBJ2-1 | TRBV6-6 | NA
TGTGCCAGCAGCTTACGGGCCTATGGAGAGACCCAGTACTTC | CASSLRAYGETQYF | NA | TRBJ2-5 | TRBV13 | NA
TGTGCCAGCAGCGGAGGTGGGGGCGAGCAGTACTTC | CASSGGGGEQYF | NA | TRBJ2-7 | TRBV9 | NA
TGTGCCAGCAGTCCTACGGGAGTTAATTCACCCCTCCACTTT | CASSPTGVNSPLHF | NA | TRBJ1-6 | TRBV27 | NA
TGTGCCACCAGCAGAGATCTTGGGGAGCAGAGGTGGTACTTC | CATSRDLGEQRWYF | NA | TRBJ2-4 | TRBV15 | NA
TGCAGCGCTCTAGCGGGGAGCACAGATACGCAGTATTTT | CSALAGSTDTQYF | TRBD2 | TRBJ2-3 | TRBV29-1 | NA
TGCAGCGACGGGACAGCGAACACTGAAGCTTTCTTT | CSDGTANTEAFF | TRBD1 | TRBJ1-1 | TRBV29-1 | once
TGCGCCAGCAGCTTGAGCACAGTGGGGGATACGCAGTATTTT | CASSLSTVGDTQYF | NA | TRBJ2-3 | TRBV5-1 | NA
TGTGCCAGCAGTTCCTGGACAAGCTCCTACGAGCAGTACTTC | CASSSWTSSYEQYF | NA | TRBJ2-7 | TRBV27 | NA
TGTGCCAGCAGCGTTTACAGGGGGTCCTACGAGCAGTACTTC | CASSVYRGSYEQYF | TRBD1 | TRBJ2-7 | TRBV5-6 | NA
TGCAGCGTTGCGGGGTCAGCCGGGGAGCTGTTTTTT | CSVAGSAGELFF | NA | TRBJ2-2 | TRBV29-1 | few
TGTGCCAGCAGCTTACCGTCCAGGGGTGAGACCCAGTACTTC | CASSLPSRGETQYF | NA | TRBJ2-5 | TRBV7-9 | NA
TGTGCTAGCAGCTCCCAAATGAGGTGCAATCAGCCCCAGCATTTT | CASSSQMRCNQPQHF | NA | TRBJ1-5 | TRBV7-7 | NA
TGTGCCAGCAGCTTGGGACAGCTTCAAGAGACCCAGTACTTC | CASSLGQLQETQYF | TRBD1 | TRBJ2-5 | TRBV6-5 | NA
TGTGCCAGCAGTGAAGCGAAGGGCGTGCTTAGACTCTCCTACGAGCAGTACTTC | CASSEAKGVLRLSYEQYF | NA | TRBJ2-7 | TRBV6-1 | NA
TGCGCCAGCAGCCCTCAGGACAGTAGGGGCAGCTACGAGCAGTACTTC | CASSPQDSRGSYEQYF | NA | TRBJ2-7 | TRBV4-1 | NA
TGTGCCTGCGGACCGGTGAACACTGAAGCTTTCTTT | CACGPVNTEAFF | NA | TRBJ1-1 | TRBV2 | NA
TGCGCCAGCAGCCCCCGCGGGCGGTGGGATCAGCCCCAGCATTTT | CASSPRGRWDQPQHF | NA | TRBJ1-5 | TRBV4-1 | NA
TGCGCCAGCAGCCCGACAGGGTCCTACAATGAGCAGTTCTTC | CASSPTGSYNEQFF | TRBD1 | TRBJ2-1 | TRBV5-1 | NA
TGTGCCAGCAGTGAGTGGGGCTATGAGCAGTTCTTC | CASSEWGYEQFF | NA | TRBJ2-1 | TRBV2 | NA
TGTGCCAGCAGCTTAGGCGCCAGGGGCTACGAGCAGTACTTC | CASSLGARGYEQYF | NA | TRBJ2-7 | TRBV13 | NA
TGTGCCTGGGGGACGGCTAGCCGGACCTACGAGCAGTACTTC | CAWGTASRTYEQYF | NA | TRBJ2-7 | TRBV30 | NA
TGTGCCAGCAGCTTGGGACTCAATGAGCAGTTCTTC | CASSLGLNEQFF | NA | TRBJ2-1 | TRBV5-6 | few